This T cell receptor (beta chain) was documented in a study of cytomegalovirus exposure and HLA in healthy donors. Study as a whole: Approximately 85 million unique TCRs from HLA-typed donors were held in an early release of data.

Overall study findings and caveats: Association of a missense DCLRE1C variant with TCR beta V- and J-gene trimming was reported in a later analysis. The presence/absence work took it that sequencing depth was about the same across donors. Data from an earlier analysis indicated that most TCR beta V segments were productive either about 87% or about 30% of the time.

The PCR contained 60 Vbeta and 13 Jbeta primers. Assay: immunoSEQ multiplex PCR; the TCRdb copy retains only in-frame clones and omits some. The sample yields 160,000 or so clones, around four fifths seen once. Germline lookup yields CDR1 SGHTA and CDR2 FQGNSA. V lost 1 base, J lost 0 bases, and 6 bases lay in between. This CDR3 is built from 14 residues. With regard to this clone: Its target is unknown.

The sequence was obtained from a man younger than 45 in good health and CMV-seronegative. V is TRBV7-2 and J is TRBJ1-1; D not certain. The sample taken for sequencing was PBMCs. CDR3 bases: TGTGCCAGCAGCTTAGTCAGGATGAACACTGAAGCTTTCTTT. Its translation: CASSLVRMNTEAFF.